A single sample gave rise to the 21 T cell receptor beta chains below, sequenced in a study of blood T cells in healthy people across ages. Sample-barcoded 5' priming and a J-beta primer mix drove a second PCR of roughly 7 to 11 cycles. TCRdb re-called the 5' RACE reads with MiXCR, one entry per CDR3 protein. In the table there are approximately 1,700,000 distinct CDR3 sequences, about 39% of which are singletons. Sequenced: blood. The source of these receptors is a human donor in good health.

This clonotype has only a few counts. The gene calls are TRBV6-1 and TRBJ2-5, with TRBD2 matching over 9 bases. The V gene end was trimmed by 7 bases and the J gene end by 9 bases; junction bases not matched to a gene: 12. The CDR3 spans 14 residues. The germline CDR1 and CDR2 sequences are MNHNS and SASEGT. CDR3 coding DNA: TGTGCCAGCATACCAGCGGGGGGCATTATGTCCCAGTACTTC. This encodes CASIPAGGIMSQYF.

The chain is built from TRBV5-1 and TRBJ2-6; D is uncertain. Per germline, CDR1 SGHRS and CDR2 YFSETQ. V dropped 5 bases and J dropped 0 bases, with 12 bases sitting between them. This CDR3 has 16 residues. The CDR3 loop is CASSLEPSSGANVLTF. The CDR3 coding sequence is TGCGCCAGCAGTCTAGAGCCAAGCTCTGGGGCCAACGTCCTGACTTTC.

The chain combines TRBV5-4 with TRBJ2-1; 8 bases match TRBD2. The CDR3 contains 16 residues. Trimming took 3 bases from V and 1 from J; bases not matched to a gene: 6. Germline V CDR1 and CDR2: SGHNT, YYREEE (reference sequence). The CDR3: CASSSRSGASYNEQFF. The DNA for the CDR3 is TGTGCCAGCAGCTCCCGTAGCGGGGCATCCTACAATGAGCAGTTCTTC.

In this sample, this clonotype turned up a few times. The chain is built from TRBV4-1 and TRBJ2-1; the D is unclear. V shed 4 bases and J shed 6 bases, with 10 bases lying between them. The germline gives CDR1 MGHRA, CDR2 YSYEKL. The CDR3 totals 13 residues. CDR3 sequence: CASSPSLPNEQFF. The CDR3 coding sequence is TGCGCCAGCAGCCCCAGCCTCCCCAATGAGCAGTTCTTC.

This clonotype has more than one count but fewer than ten. In DNA form, the CDR3 reads TGTGCCAGCAGCTACCCCCAGGACAGGGGCGATCCCTACGAGCAGTACTTC. As protein: CASSYPQDRGDPYEQYF. This chain links TRBV7-2 with TRBJ2-7; 9 bases align to TRBD1. After removal of 4 bases from V and 2 bases from J, the junction contained 12 bases not matched to a gene. The CDR3 has 17 residues. Germline assignment: CDR1 SGHTA and CDR2 FQGNSA.

This clonotype was recorded a few times. The chain couples TRBV7-2 to TRBJ2-1; 8 bases map to TRBD1. V lost 3 bases to trimming and J lost 9 bases; unmatched junction nucleotides: 7. Germline V gene lookup returns CDR1 SGHTA and CDR2 FQGNSA. CDR3 length: 14 residues. The CDR3 DNA sequence: TGTGCCAGCAGCTTGAACAGGGGGTATGGTGAGCAGTTCTTC. Translated, it gives CASSLNRGYGEQFF.

The sample holds many counts of this clonotype. V gene TRBV6-1 combines with J gene TRBJ1-2; 7 positions match TRBD1. The CDR3 consists of 13 residues. V shed 4 bases, J shed 4 bases, and the junction held 3 bases outside the gene matches. The germline gives CDR1 MNHNS, CDR2 SASEGT. The CDR3: CASSGSGGYGYTF. CDR3 nucleotide sequence: TGTGCCAGCAGTGGCTCAGGGGGCTATGGCTACACCTTC.

This chain uses TRBV20-1 with TRBJ2-3; 7 bases match TRBD2. From germline, CDR1 is DFQATT and CDR2 SNEGSKA (reference sequence). This CDR3 region has 14 residues. J gave up 3 bases and V 3 bases, and 6 bases lay outside the gene matches. The CDR3 sequence: CSASSREGTDTQYF. The CDR3 DNA reads TGCAGTGCTAGCAGCAGGGAGGGTACAGATACGCAGTATTTT.

The chain uses TRBV20-1 and TRBJ1-4; 8 bases map to TRBD1. From germline, CDR1 is DFQATT and CDR2 SNEGSKA (reference sequence). The CDR3 runs 14 residues. Trimming at V came to 1 base and at J to 10 bases, leaving 8 bases not matched to a gene. The CDR3 protein is CSARGRQGYGKLFF. The CDR3 DNA reads as TGCAGTGCTAGAGGAAGACAGGGGTATGGAAAACTGTTTTTT.

This clonotype has just a few counts. The rearrangement links TRBV5-1 to TRBJ2-1; 7 bases agree with TRBD1. Germline V gene data show CDR1 as SGHRS and CDR2 as YFSETQ. The trim removed 4 bases at V and 7 bases at J, leaving 8 bases unmatched. CDR3 length equals 14 residues. The CDR3 region is CASSIQGLLNEQFF. CDR3 sequence (DNA): TGCGCCAGCAGCATACAGGGGCTTTTGAATGAGCAGTTCTTC.

The chain has TRBV11-2 and TRBJ2-1; TRBD1 agrees at 8 bases. Germline V CDR1 and CDR2: SGHAT, FQNNGV. The CDR3 runs to 16 residues. The V segment lost 4 bases and the J segment 0 bases; nucleotides outside the gene matches: 5. Here the CDR3 reads CASSSTGGTSYNEQFF. DNA for the CDR3: TGTGCCAGCAGCTCCACAGGGGGGACCTCCTACAATGAGCAGTTCTTC.

This clonotype has a single count. The chain combines TRBV20-1 with TRBJ1-1, with TRBD1 identical over 9 bases. After removal of 3 bases from V and 3 bases from J, the junction contained 2 bases not matched to a gene. The CDR3 is made up of 13 amino acids. The germline gives CDR1 DFQATT, CDR2 SNEGSKA (reference sequence). CDR3 nucleotides: TGCAGTGCTAGCGACAGGGGGGACACTGAAGCTTTCTTT. Protein sequence: CSASDRGDTEAFF.

The chain combines TRBV7-2 with TRBJ2-1, with D hard to call. Trimming took off 1 base at V and 7 bases at J, with 8 bases between the two ends. The CDR3 is made up of 13 amino acids. CDR1 and CDR2 from the germline V gene are SGHTA and FQGNSA. Written as DNA, the CDR3 is TGTGCCAGCAGCTTAGGGCAGGAGAATGAGCAGTTCTTC. Its translation is CASSLGQENEQFF.

About this clonotype itself: One junction end disagrees with the germline gene, perhaps due to a read error. The CDR3 protein is CATSIQVGPTNEKRFF. The CDR3 nucleotides read TGTGCCACCAGCATTCAGGTCGGGCCAACTAATGAAAAACGGTTTTTT. This sequence joins TRBV15 and TRBJ1-4; no reliable D call. The CDR3 length is 16 residues. CDR1 and CDR2 (germline): LNHNV, YYDKDF (reference sequence).

This clonotype was seen only a few times. This sequence joins TRBV7-2 and TRBJ2-5, with 11 bases that match TRBD2. There are 17 residues in the CDR3. With V trimmed by 3 bases and J by 0 bases, 6 bases remained unmatched. Germline V gene data show CDR1 as SGHTA and CDR2 as FQGNSA. CDR3: CASSFTLAGGYQETQYF. CDR3 nucleotides: TGTGCCAGCAGCTTCACCTTAGCGGGGGGGTACCAAGAGACCCAGTACTTC.

The genes are TRBV6-6 and TRBJ2-7; D remains ambiguous. The CDR3 sequence is 12 residues long. The V end was cut by 5 bases, the J end by 5 bases, with 10 bases between. Germline V lookup: CDR1 MNHNY, CDR2 SVGAGI (reference sequence). CDR3 DNA sequence: TGTGCCAGCAGTCTAGAGTGGAACGAGCAGTACTTC. Protein: CASSLEWNEQYF.

A note on this clonotype: The CDR3 does not close with the conserved phenylalanine or tryptophan, likely indicating a read error. The chain combines TRBV7-2 with TRBJ2-1; D is uncertain. CDR3 length: 13 amino acids. The germline V gene has CDR1 SGHTA and CDR2 FQGNSA. Trimming removed 2 bases at V and 1 base at J, with 3 bases between. CDR3 sequence (DNA): TGTGCCAGCAGCTTAACATCCTACAATGAGCAGTTCTGC. Its protein product is CASSLTSYNEQFC.

This clonotype has a handful of counts. The CDR3 protein is CASSAPGGGDTEAFF. The CDR3 DNA sequence: TGTGCCAGCAGCGCCCCAGGGGGCGGTGACACTGAAGCTTTCTTT. This chain connects TRBV9 to TRBJ1-1; TRBD1 aligns across 8 bases. This CDR3 is 15 amino acids long. CDR1 and CDR2 (germline): SGDLS, YYNGEE. V shed 3 bases and J 3 bases; nucleotides not matched to a gene: 7.

The chain combines TRBV5-1 with TRBJ2-2, with TRBD1 matching 8 bases. From germline, CDR1 is SGHRS and CDR2 YFSETQ. The V gene end was trimmed by 4 bases and the J gene end by 1 base; junction bases not matched to a gene: 6. This CDR3 region has 16 residues. CDR3 residues: CASSQRQGMNTGELFF. Written as DNA, the CDR3 is TGCGCCAGCAGCCAAAGACAGGGGATGAACACCGGGGAGCTGTTTTTT.

This clonotype was seen more than once but under ten times. The chain carries TRBV5-1 and TRBJ2-7; 7 bases match TRBD1. Germline V gene data show CDR1 as SGHRS and CDR2 as YFSETQ. This CDR3 spans 14 amino acids. The V segment lost 5 bases and the J segment 1 base; nucleotides outside the gene matches: 6. The CDR3 spells CASRPRQGSYEQYF. CDR3 DNA sequence: TGCGCCAGCAGACCACGACAGGGTTCCTACGAGCAGTACTTC.

The V and J genes are TRBV6-5 and TRBJ2-6; D call uncertain. Trimming shortened V by 6 bases and J by 6 bases, and 15 bases separated the two germline ends. CDR3 length equals 15 residues. Looked up from germline, CDR1 is MNHEY and CDR2 is SVGAGI. In DNA form, the CDR3 reads TGTGCCAGCAGCCCCGGGTCCTATGTGGCCAACGTCCTGACTTTC. It is translated as CASSPGSYVANVLTF.